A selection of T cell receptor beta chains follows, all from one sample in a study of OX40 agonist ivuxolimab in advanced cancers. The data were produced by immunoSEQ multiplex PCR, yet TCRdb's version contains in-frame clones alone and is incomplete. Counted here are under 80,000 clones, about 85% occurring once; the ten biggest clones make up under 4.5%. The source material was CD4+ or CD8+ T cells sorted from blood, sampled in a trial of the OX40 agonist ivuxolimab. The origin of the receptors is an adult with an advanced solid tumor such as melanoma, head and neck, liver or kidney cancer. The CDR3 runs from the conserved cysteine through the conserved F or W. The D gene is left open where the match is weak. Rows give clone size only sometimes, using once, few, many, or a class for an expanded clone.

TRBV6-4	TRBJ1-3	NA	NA	CASSDGVGVWVNTIYF	TGTGCCAGCAGTGACGGTGTAGGGGTTTGGGTAAACACCATATATTTT
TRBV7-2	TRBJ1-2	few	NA	CASSGRNTTYGYTF	TGTGCCAGCAGCGGACGGAATACGACCTATGGCTACACCTTC
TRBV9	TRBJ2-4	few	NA	CASSAGPQDIQYF	TGTGCCAGCAGCGCTGGACCTCAAGACATTCAGTACTTC
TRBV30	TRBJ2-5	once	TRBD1	CAWRTGGQETQYF	TGTGCCTGGAGGACAGGGGGCCAAGAGACCCAGTACTTC
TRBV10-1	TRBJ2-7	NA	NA	CASSEHGHEQYF	TGCGCCAGCAGTGAGCATGGTCACGAGCAGTACTTC
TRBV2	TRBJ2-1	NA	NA	CASKMAEQFF	TGTGCCAGCAAGATGGCCGAGCAGTTCTTC
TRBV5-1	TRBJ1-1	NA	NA	CASSSAAGEAFF	TGCGCCAGCAGCTCGGCGGCGGGAGAAGCTTTCTTT
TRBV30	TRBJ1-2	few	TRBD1	CAWSRDRARNYGYTF	TGTGCCTGGAGTCGAGACAGGGCAAGGAACTATGGCTACACCTTC
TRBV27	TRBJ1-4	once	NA	CASSFLGNEKLFF	TGTGCCAGCAGTTTTTTAGGAAATGAAAAACTGTTTTTT
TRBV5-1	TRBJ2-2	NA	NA	CASSLEASNTGELFF	TGCGCCAGCAGCTTGGAGGCCTCAAACACCGGGGAGCTGTTTTTT
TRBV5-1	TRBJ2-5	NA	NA	CASSLGRGETQYF	TGCGCCAGCAGCTTGGGTCGGGGAGAGACCCAGTACTTC
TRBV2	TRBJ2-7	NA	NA	CASSGFNEQYF	TGTGCCAGCAGTGGATTTAACGAGCAGTACTTC
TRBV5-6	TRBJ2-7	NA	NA	CASSLRAISYEQYF	TGTGCCAGCAGCCTCCGGGCAATCTCCTACGAGCAGTACTTC
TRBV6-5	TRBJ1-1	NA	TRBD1	CASSFGQGAVYTEAFF	TGTGCCAGCAGTTTCGGACAGGGGGCGGTGTACACTGAAGCTTTCTTT
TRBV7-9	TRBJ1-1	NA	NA	CASSLARGTEAFF	TGTGCCAGCAGCTTAGCGAGGGGGACTGAAGCTTTCTTT
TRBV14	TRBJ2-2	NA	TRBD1	CASSPPGQGTGELFF	TGTGCCAGCAGCCCCCCGGGACAGGGAACCGGGGAGCTGTTTTTT
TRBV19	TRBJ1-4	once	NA	CASSLQGSNEKLFF	TGTGCCAGTAGTCTACAGGGATCTAATGAAAAACTGTTTTTT
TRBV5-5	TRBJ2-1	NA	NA	CASSLSGLSYNEQFF	TGTGCCAGCAGCTTGTCAGGACTGTCCTACAATGAGCAGTTCTTC
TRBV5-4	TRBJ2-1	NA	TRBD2	CASSLLAGGRNEQFF	TGTGCCAGCAGCTTATTAGCGGGAGGTAGGAATGAGCAGTTCTTC
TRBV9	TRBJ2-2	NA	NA	CASSVRPGAGELFF	TGTGCCAGCAGCGTACGCCCAGGTGCCGGGGAGCTGTTTTTT
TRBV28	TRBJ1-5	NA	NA	CASRRARQPQHF	TGTGCCAGCAGGAGAGCTAGGCAGCCCCAGCATTTT
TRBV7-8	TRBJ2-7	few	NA	CASSPGLAVGGAYEQYF	TGTGCCAGCAGCCCCGGTTTAGCGGTCGGGGGAGCCTACGAGCAGTACTTC
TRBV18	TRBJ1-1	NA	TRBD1	CASSVTGSEAFF	TGTGCCAGCTCAGTGACAGGGTCTGAAGCTTTCTTT
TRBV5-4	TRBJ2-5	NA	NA	CASSLGSEGGTNTQYF	TGTGCCAGCAGCTTGGGGTCTGAGGGGGGGACAAATACCCAGTACTTC
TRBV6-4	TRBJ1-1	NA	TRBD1	CASSLRQGTEAFF	TGTGCCAGCAGTTTAAGACAGGGGACTGAAGCTTTCTTT
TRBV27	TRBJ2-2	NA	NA	CASSLWVTGELFF	TGTGCCAGCAGTTTGTGGGTCACCGGGGAGCTGTTTTTT
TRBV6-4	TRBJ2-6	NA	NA	CANQSRDKDFSGANVLTF	TGTGCCAACCAGAGCCGGGACAAAGACTTCTCTGGGGCCAACGTCCTGACTTTC
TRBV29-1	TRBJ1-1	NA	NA	CSGGRLNTEAFF	TGCAGCGGGGGACGGCTGAACACTGAAGCTTTCTTT